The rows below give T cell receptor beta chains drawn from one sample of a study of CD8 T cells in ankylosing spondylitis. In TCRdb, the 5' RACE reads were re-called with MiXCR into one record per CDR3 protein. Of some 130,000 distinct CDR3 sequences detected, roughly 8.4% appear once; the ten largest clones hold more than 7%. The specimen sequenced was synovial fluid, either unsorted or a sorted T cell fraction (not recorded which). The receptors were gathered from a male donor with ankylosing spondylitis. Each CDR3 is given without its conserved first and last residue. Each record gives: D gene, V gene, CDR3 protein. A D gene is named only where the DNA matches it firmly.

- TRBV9 ASSVGWVQETQY
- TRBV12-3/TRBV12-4 ASSLVPGGREAF
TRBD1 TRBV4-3 ASSYRTGGETQY
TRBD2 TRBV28 ATRGSGGTGELF
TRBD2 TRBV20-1 SARGLLFSPDEQF
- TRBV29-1 SVETGRWETQY
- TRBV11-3 ASSFGGRSEAF
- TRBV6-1 ASRFGGPSIYEQY
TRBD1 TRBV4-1 ASRPKSGTGNEKLF
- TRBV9 ASSVDVDKPQH
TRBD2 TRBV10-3 AISEVPSGGTDTQY
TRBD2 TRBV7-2 ASSLGLAGSTGELF
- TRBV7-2 ASSLGGFGSTDTQY
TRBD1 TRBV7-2 ASSLRPGQGIDSPLH
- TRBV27 ASGMPNYGYT
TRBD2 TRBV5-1 ASSPLAGSSYNEQF
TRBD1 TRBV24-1 ATSPTGLNQPQH
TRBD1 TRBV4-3 ASSLQGAGNYGYT
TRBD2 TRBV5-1 ASSPLAGVYQETQY
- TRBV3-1 ASEGILYEQY
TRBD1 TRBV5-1 ASSAGQASYEQY
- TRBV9 ASSVAISRTDTQY
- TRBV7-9 ASSRGRNTGELF
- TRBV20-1 SARERASRSQY
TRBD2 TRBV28 ASSDTGTSIRY
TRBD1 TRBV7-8 ASSLPGGQTQY
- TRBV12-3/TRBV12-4 ASSPVRVGSDEQF
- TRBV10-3 AISQTGEQY
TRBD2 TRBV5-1 ASRVLAGETQY
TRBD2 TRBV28 ASSSTHSGRRAGELF
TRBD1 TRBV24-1 ATSGGQVSYNEQF
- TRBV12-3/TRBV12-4 ASSFSRGSSYNEQF
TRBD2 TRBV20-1 SASRTSGAYEQY
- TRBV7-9 ASSFQGFLNTEAF
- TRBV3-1 ASGTIQFSGNTIY
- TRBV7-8 ASSLVGATYGYT
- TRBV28 ASDGGHYGYT
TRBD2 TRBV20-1 SAQDSGRASDTQY
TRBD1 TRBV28 ASSLAGTAQPQH
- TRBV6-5 ASSYGQTYYGYT
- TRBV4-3 ASSQDYRGEAF
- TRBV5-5 ASSPPLPSTDTQY
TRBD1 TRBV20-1 SARVGGPSGTQH
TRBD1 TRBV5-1 ASSIGGAVDGYT
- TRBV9 ASSARQGGTGELF
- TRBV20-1 SALPLSSYEQY
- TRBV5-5 ASSPEGVGYNEQF
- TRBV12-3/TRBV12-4 ASSLGGVNTEAF
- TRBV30 AWSGALAKNIQY
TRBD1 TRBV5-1 ASSLVGQGTGYSPLH
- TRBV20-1 SARAAAGSSYNEQF
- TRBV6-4 ASSDYGFYGYT
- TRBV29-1 SVGADSSYEQY
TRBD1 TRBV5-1 ASSLEQGAGELF
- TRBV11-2 ASSLGVTSNQPQH